This T cell receptor (beta chain) was recovered during a study of metastatic and nonmetastatic thyroid tumors. All patients were untreated before thyroid surgery. V shed 5 bases and J 2 bases; nucleotides not matched to a gene: 6. This CDR3 spans 16 amino acids. This clone was recorded a few times. Via MiXCR, TCRdb re-called the PCR reads. The sample yields 60,000 to 75,000 clones, approximately 4% seen once. J is TRBJ2-1 and V is TRBV12-3 or TRBV12-4; TRBD2 matches 10 bases. This clonotype originated in a female donor with papillary thyroid cancer or a benign thyroid nodule (not recorded which). Some clones in this sample may be carry-over from other donors' samples. Sequenced: blood. The CDR3 region has the DNA TGTGCCAGCAGTCCCCGGACTAGCGGTACCTACAATGAGCAGTTCTTC. It encodes CASSPRTSGTYNEQFF.